This TCR beta chain comes out of a study of PD-1 blockade in classical Hodgkin lymphoma. Regarding time point: cycle 4 day 1 (C4D1), after 6 weeks of nivolumab. Every patient relapsed after autologous stem cell transplantation, and brentuximab vedotin exposure varied. Relapsed/refractory classical Hodgkin lymphoma patients had complete, partial or progressive responses. As to this clone: Its antigen is not identified.

Study-level results: There was a significant rise in CD4+ TCR diversity by C4D1, with no such rise for CD8+.

The CDR3 covers 13 residues. The germline gives CDR1 SGDLS, CDR2 YYNGEE. Trimming removed 3 bases from V and 5 bases from J, with 9 bases in between. This table comes from immunoSEQ multiplex PCR, and its TCRdb copy is limited to in-frame clones, with some not included. This sample has fewer than 30,000 clones, with roughly 80% found just once. Source: peripheral blood mononuclear cells (PBMCs), taken before the fourth cycle of nivolumab. The chain combines TRBV9 with TRBJ2-1; a possible D gene is TRBD2 (6 bases). This receptor was obtained from a human donor with classical Hodgkin lymphoma. The CDR3 DNA is TGTGCCAGCAGCGCGGGACTGCACAATGAGCAGTTCTTC. Protein sequence: CASSAGLHNEQFF.